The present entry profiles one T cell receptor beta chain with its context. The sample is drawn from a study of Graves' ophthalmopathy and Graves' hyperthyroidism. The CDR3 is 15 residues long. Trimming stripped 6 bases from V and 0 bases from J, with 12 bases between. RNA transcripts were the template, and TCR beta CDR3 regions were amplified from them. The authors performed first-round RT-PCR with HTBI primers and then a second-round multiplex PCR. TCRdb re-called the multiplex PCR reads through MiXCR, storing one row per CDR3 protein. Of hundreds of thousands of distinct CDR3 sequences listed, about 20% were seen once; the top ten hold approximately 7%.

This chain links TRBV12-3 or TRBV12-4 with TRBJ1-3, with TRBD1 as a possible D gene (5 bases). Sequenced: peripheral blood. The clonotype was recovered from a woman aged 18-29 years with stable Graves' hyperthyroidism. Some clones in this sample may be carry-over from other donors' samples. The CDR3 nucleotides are TGTGCCAGCAGCTTACAGGTCACCTCTGGAAACACCATATATTTT. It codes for CASSLQVTSGNTIYF.